The sequence of this T cell receptor (beta chain) was determined in a study of cytotoxic CD8 clonotypes in ibrutinib-treated CLL. About the study: Overall, around 25 responses were partial and 2 complete; following median 68 months, roughly 15 patients stayed remitted and approximately 12 progressed.

Notes on the study in general: Higher circulating CD8+ T-cell counts strongly accompanied higher baseline clonality, above age-matched healthy donors.

TCRdb keeps only in-frame clones here, not all; method: immunoSEQ multiplex PCR. The sample gives about 20,000 clones, roughly 75% of which show up once; 6.5% to 8% is in the top ten. A word on this clone: The antigen remains unidentified.

Approximately 2.2 micrograms of genomic DNA came from cryopreserved PBMCs for TCR beta libraries. The V end lost 2 bases, the J end lost 9 bases, and 8 bases lay between the germline ends. CDR1 DFQATT and CDR2 SNEGSKA come from the germline V gene (reference sequence). This CDR3 contains 11 residues. This clonotype was obtained from a human donor with chronic lymphocytic leukemia. This chain uses TRBV20-1 with TRBJ2-1, with D perhaps matching TRBD2 (5 bases). The sample in question was PBMCs, obtained before ibrutinib treatment. For the CDR3, the DNA is TGCAGTGCTAGATTAGGAGGTGAGCAGTTCTTC. Protein sequence: CSARLGGEQFF.